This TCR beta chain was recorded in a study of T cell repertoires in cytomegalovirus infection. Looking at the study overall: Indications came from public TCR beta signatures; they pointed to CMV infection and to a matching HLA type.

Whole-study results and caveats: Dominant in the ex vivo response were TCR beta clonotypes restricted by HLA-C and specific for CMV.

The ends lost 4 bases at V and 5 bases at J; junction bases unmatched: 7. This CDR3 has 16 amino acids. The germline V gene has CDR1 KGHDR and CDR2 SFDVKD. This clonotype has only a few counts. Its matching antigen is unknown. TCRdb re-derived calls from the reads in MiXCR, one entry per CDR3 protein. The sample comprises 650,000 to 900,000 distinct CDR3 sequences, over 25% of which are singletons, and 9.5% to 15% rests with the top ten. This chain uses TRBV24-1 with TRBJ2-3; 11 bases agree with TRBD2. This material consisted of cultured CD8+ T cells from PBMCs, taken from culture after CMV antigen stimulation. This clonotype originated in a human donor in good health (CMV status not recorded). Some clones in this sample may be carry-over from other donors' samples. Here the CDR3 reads CATSDFSGGARDTQYF. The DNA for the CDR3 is TGTGCCACCAGTGACTTTAGCGGGGGGGCGAGAGATACGCAGTATTTT.